A single T cell receptor beta chain is shown here with its context. In this sample, this clonotype turned up many times. There is no known antigen for this receptor. No clone much larger than this one lies a single base away; base qualities are absent. In this study, sorted CD4+ and CD8+ T cells from the blood of healthy subjects and of severe aplastic anemia patients had their TCR repertoires deep-sequenced. Ficoll-Paque density gradient centrifugation was used to isolate peripheral blood mononuclear cells. Before DNA extraction, CD4+ and CD8+ T cells were sorted with FACS or magnetic beads. The sample belongs to a study of CD8+CD57+ T cells in acquired aplastic anemia (dated by TCRdb to 2017 to 2018). For the study in its entirety: DNA extracted from sorted CD4+ and CD8+ cells had a mean of approximately 3 ug, with a range of 0.2 to 27.4 ug. An average of roughly 10 million reads for CD4+ cells and approximately 11 million reads for CD8+ cells was obtained from healthy donor samples.

Genomic DNA was used as template for profiling of TCR beta VDJ combinations and CDR3 sequences. An Illumina HiSeq 2000 was used for TCR repertoire sequencing. Regarding the original processing steps: Repertoire assessment relied on Simpson's diversity index, CDR3 size and DJ length profiles, and TRBV/TRBJ rearrangement plots. The most abundant DNA sequence in the deep sequencing data was taken as the immunodominant clone. CDR3 amino acid sequences were screened for sharing across subjects and were compared with published repertoires and the VDJdb database. TCRdb took the public reads, trimmed them with fastp at Q25, ran MiXCR for clone calling and kept in-frame beta chains. CDR3 protein sequences are deduplicated, and each keeps its most common genes and DNA. The V and J calls reflect TCRdb's pipeline rather than the authors' work. Here the sample has around 180,000 distinct CDR3 sequences; 60% to 70% occur a single time. The ten largest account for 45% to 50% of the sample.

Taken from cysteine to phenylalanine, the CDR3 has 17 residues. Just CDR3 DNA is preserved here, 51 bases in frame from base 1. According to the germline V gene, CDR1 reads MGHRA and CDR2 reads YSYEKL. The germline ends are 17 bases apart after V is trimmed by 1 base and J by 4 bases. Beyond this particular receptor, the publication reports: CD8+ Simpson's diversity did not differ significantly between patients and healthy controls (P=0.060). Around 27 CD8+ CDR3 sequences were shared between patients and controls but appeared highly expressed in patients and within their immunodominant clones.

The sequence is built from TRBV4-1 and TRBJ1-5; TRBD1 is a weak D gene call, 5 bases matching. The sequenced sample was sorted CD4+, CD8+, or CD8+CD57+ T cells (not recorded which) from PBMCs. The sequence was obtained from a human donor in good health. The CDR3 here reads CASSQGNFRRTNQPQHF. The bases are TGCGCCAGCAGCCAAGGGAACTTCCGACGGACAAATCAGCCCCAGCATTTT.